This entry is about one T cell receptor beta chain. This record comes from a study of T cell changes during pregnancy in multiple sclerosis. Trimming at V came to 5 bases and at J to 6 bases, leaving 19 bases not matched to a gene. CDR3 length: 19 residues. The data were produced by immunoSEQ multiplex PCR, yet TCRdb's version contains in-frame clones alone and is incomplete. Found here are 55,000 to 80,000 clones, 85% to 90% of them singletons; the top ten hold over 7.5%. V gene TRBV6-7 combines with J gene TRBJ2-1; 10 bases match TRBD2. Being an ORF, TRBV6-7 has a function that is uncertain. This specimen consisted of peripheral blood, obtained after pregnancy. The TCR sequence derives from a female donor in good health, enrolled as a control in a pregnancy study. CDR3: CASSDTGTSDIRLVNEQFF. CDR3 coding DNA: TGTGCCAGCAGTGATACCGGGACTAGCGACATTCGCCTGGTCAATGAGCAGTTCTTC.